This T cell receptor beta chain originates from a study of blood T cell repertoires in COVID-19. Across the study: Material from acute and convalescent COVID-19 was sourced from the United States, Italy and Spain. PBMCs, B-cell-depleted T cells, or T cells were the source of the cDNA or gDNA that made up the material.

Measured with immunoSEQ multiplex PCR; TCRdb has only the in-frame clones, and not every one. The profile shows 60,000 to 90,000 clones, about 93% of them singletons. This CDR3 spans 17 amino acids. Germline CDR1 and CDR2: LNHDA and SQIVND (reference sequence). V shed 2 bases and J shed 0 bases, with 16 bases lying between them. The genes are TRBV19 and TRBJ1-2; D unclear. The origin of this receptor is a woman of 80 years or more with acute or convalescent COVID-19. Sequences were obtained from peripheral blood. The CDR3 protein is CASSIYDKASSNYGYTF. DNA of the CDR3: TGTGCCAGTAGTATATATGACAAAGCCTCCTCTAACTATGGCTACACCTTC.